The text below deals with one T cell receptor beta chain. Each donor was a healthy Caucasian. The data stem from a study of identical twins. The V and J ends lost 7 bases and 1 base, in that order; junction bases with no gene match: 12. Germline values: CDR1 MDHEN, CDR2 SYDVKM. This CDR3 has 19 amino acids. TCRdb itself ran the 5' RACE reads through MiXCR, one entry per CDR3 protein. Found here are hundreds of thousands of distinct CDR3 sequences, 20% to 25% of them singletons; the top ten hold approximately 0.5%. The sample was also reused in another study, on yellow fever vaccine responses in identical twins.

The sequence was obtained from a woman aged 18-29 years in good health. This chain links TRBV28 with TRBJ2-1; 14 bases fit TRBD2. The sample consisted of CD4+ T cells sorted from blood. CDR3 coding DNA: TGTGCCAGCACCGAAACCGGGACTAGCGGGGGAGGTTCCTACAATGAGCAGTTCTTC. Protein: CASTETGTSGGGSYNEQFF. The whole variable domain, filled in from reference TRBV28 and TRBJ2-1, reads DVKVTQSSRYLVKRTGEKVFLECVQDMDHENMFWYRQDPGLGLRLIYFSYDVKMKEKGDIPEGYSVSREKKERFSLILESASTNQTSMYLCASTETGTSGGGSYNEQFFGPGTRLTVL.